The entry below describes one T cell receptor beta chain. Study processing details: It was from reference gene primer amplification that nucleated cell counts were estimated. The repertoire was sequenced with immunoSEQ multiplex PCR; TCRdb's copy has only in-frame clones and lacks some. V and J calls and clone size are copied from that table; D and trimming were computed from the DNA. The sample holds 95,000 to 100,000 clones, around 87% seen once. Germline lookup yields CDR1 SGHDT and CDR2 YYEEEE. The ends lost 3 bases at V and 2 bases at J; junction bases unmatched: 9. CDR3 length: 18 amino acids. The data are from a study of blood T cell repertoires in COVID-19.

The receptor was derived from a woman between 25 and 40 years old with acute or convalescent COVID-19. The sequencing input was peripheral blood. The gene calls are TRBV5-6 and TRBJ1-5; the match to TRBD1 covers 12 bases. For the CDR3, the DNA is TGTGCCAGCAGCTCCACCGGGACAGGGGGCCTTGGCAATCAGCCCCAGCATTTT. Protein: CASSSTGTGGLGNQPQHF.